This TCR beta chain was captured in a study of CD8 T cells in ankylosing spondylitis. This clonotype was seen ten or more times. Its antigen is unidentified. Study observations and caveats: Eight or nine highly homologous variants formed a TCR beta motif that appeared characteristic of ankylosing spondylitis blood. Reportedly, matched ankylosing spondylitis synovial fluid was significantly enriched for disease-linked clones. Clones linked to the disease showed a CD8+ phenotype. They occurred at relatively low frequencies in peripheral blood.

A quantitative 5'-RACE method, one with molecular barcodes, was used to make TCR beta libraries. One entry per CDR3 protein, called by TCRdb with MiXCR from the 5' RACE reads. The profile covers some 63,000 distinct CDR3 sequences, with 6.2% appearing a single time and approximately 4.5% taken by the ten largest. The V end lost 5 bases, the J end lost 0 bases, and 11 bases lay between the germline ends. Germline V gene lookup returns CDR1 SGHNT and CDR2 YENEEA. The length of the CDR3 is 15 residues. The chain uses TRBV11-3 and TRBJ2-1; D is uncertain. This sequence originates from a male donor with ankylosing spondylitis. Sequencing input: synovial fluid, either unsorted or a sorted T cell fraction (not recorded which). CDR3 sequence: CASSPLKGSYNEQFF. The CDR3 DNA follows: TGTGCCAGCAGCCCCCTCAAAGGCTCCTACAATGAGCAGTTCTTC.